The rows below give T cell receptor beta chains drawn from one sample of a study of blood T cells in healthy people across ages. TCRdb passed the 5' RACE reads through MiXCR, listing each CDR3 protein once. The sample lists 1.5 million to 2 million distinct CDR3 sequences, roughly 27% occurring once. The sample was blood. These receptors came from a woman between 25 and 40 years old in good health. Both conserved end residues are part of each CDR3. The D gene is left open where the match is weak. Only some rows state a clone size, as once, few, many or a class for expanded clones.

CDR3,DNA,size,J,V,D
CASSQGGTGETQYF,TGCGCCAGCAGCCAAGGAGGGACGGGCGAGACCCAGTACTTC,many,TRBJ2-5,TRBV4-1,-
CASREREVREDEQYF,TGTGCCAGCAGAGAGCGGGAGGTTCGAGAGGACGAGCAGTACTTC,few,TRBJ2-7,TRBV6-2/TRBV6-3,TRBD2
CASPSSPTTDTQYF,TGTGCCAGCCCCTCGTCTCCCACCACAGATACGCAGTATTTT,few,TRBJ2-3,TRBV7-3,-
CSTELAGVGEQYF,TGCAGTACTGAGCTAGCGGGGGTAGGAGAGCAGTACTTC,once,TRBJ2-7,TRBV20-1,TRBD2
CASSEGGRRGGYTF,TGTGCCAGCAGTGAGGGAGGTCGTCGCGGCGGCTACACCTTC,few,TRBJ1-2,TRBV25-1,-
CASSQDRGLNTEAFF,TGCGCCAGCTCACAAGATCGAGGATTGAACACTGAAGCTTTCTTT,-,TRBJ1-1,TRBV18,-
CASSSGPYREQFF,TGTGCCAGCAGTAGCGGTCCCTACCGTGAGCAGTTCTTC,many,TRBJ2-1,TRBV6-5,-
CASSFSRGTTDTQYF,TGCGCCAGCAGCTTCTCCCGAGGGACCACAGATACGCAGTATTTT,few,TRBJ2-3,TRBV5-1,-
CASSLDGTSGYYNEQFF,TGTGCCAGCAGCTTAGATGGAACTAGCGGGTACTACAATGAGCAGTTCTTC,-,TRBJ2-1,TRBV7-2,TRBD2
CASSFNLRTANEQFF,TGTGCCAGCAGTTTTAATCTCCGGACTGCAAATGAGCAGTTCTTC,-,TRBJ2-1,TRBV12-3/TRBV12-4,-
CASSAGLDEQFF,TGTGCCAGCTCGGCGGGTTTGGATGAGCAGTTCTTC,few,TRBJ2-1,TRBV7-9,-
CASSQWGTASGANVRTF,TGTGCCAGCAGCCAATGGGGGACGGCCTCTGGGGCCAACGTTCGGACTTTC,-,TRBJ2-6,TRBV14,-
CSAPRRRAGGGNEQFF,TGCAGTGCCCCAAGGAGGAGAGCAGGGGGAGGTAATGAGCAGTTCTTC,-,TRBJ2-1,TRBV20-1,-
CASSYSAREETQYF,TGTGCCAGCAGTTACTCGGCCAGGGAAGAGACCCAGTACTTC,many,TRBJ2-5,TRBV6-6,-
CASSLRLPRTGGGELFF,TGTGCCAGCAGCCTCCGACTCCCCAGGACAGGGGGTGGGGAGCTGTTTTTT,-,TRBJ2-2,TRBV7-8,TRBD1
CASRPPGAGGSNEQFF,TGTGCCAGCAGGCCCCCGGGGGCAGGGGGGAGCAATGAGCAGTTCTTC,many,TRBJ2-1,TRBV28,-
CAISETGEGIRNYGYTF,TGTGCCATCAGTGAGACAGGTGAAGGTATCAGGAACTATGGCTACACCTTC,few,TRBJ1-2,TRBV10-3,-
CASSIIAGNTEAFF,TGTGCCAGCAGTATAATCGCGGGGAACACTGAAGCTTTCTTT,-,TRBJ1-1,TRBV2,-
CATSTGSETQYF,TGTGCCACCTCGACAGGGAGTGAGACCCAGTACTTC,-,TRBJ2-5,TRBV6-5,TRBD1
CSVLGGSYNEQFF,TGCAGCGTTTTGGGGGGCTCCTACAATGAGCAGTTCTTC,many,TRBJ2-1,TRBV29-1,-
CASSLSLGGTDTQYF,TGTGCCAGCAGTTTATCGTTGGGGGGCACAGATACGCAGTATTTT,few,TRBJ2-3,TRBV27,-
CASRTSGTNEQFF,TGCGCCAGCAGGACTAGCGGGACCAATGAGCAGTTCTTC,few,TRBJ2-1,TRBV5-1,TRBD2
CASSLDRPSNNEQFF,TGTGCCAGCAGCCTGGACAGGCCCTCAAACAATGAGCAGTTCTTC,few,TRBJ2-1,TRBV3-1,TRBD1
CASSIQGENNSPLHF,TGTGCCAGCAGCATACAGGGGGAGAATAATTCACCCCTCCACTTT,-,TRBJ1-6,TRBV27,TRBD1
CASRPGNTDTQYF,TGTGCCAGCAGACCGGGTAACACAGATACGCAGTATTTT,many,TRBJ2-3,TRBV12-3/TRBV12-4,-
CASSLRTSGGEYF,TGTGCCAGCAGCTTAAGGACTAGCGGGGGGGAGTACTTC,-,TRBJ2-5,TRBV7-3,TRBD2
CASSPKRDSSYNEQFF,TGTGCCAGCTCACCCAAACGGGACAGCTCCTACAATGAGCAGTTCTTC,few,TRBJ2-1,TRBV18,TRBD1
CASSLGLAWETQYF,TGTGCCAGCAGTTTAGGACTAGCATGGGAGACCCAGTACTTC,many,TRBJ2-5,TRBV12-3/TRBV12-4,TRBD2
CASSCRVQGTEAFF,TGTGCCAGCAGTTGCCGGGTTCAGGGTACTGAAGCTTTCTTT,-,TRBJ1-1,TRBV12-3/TRBV12-4,-
CSVESGPLLPLHF,TGCAGCGTTGAATCGGGGCCCCTTTTACCCCTCCACTTT,-,TRBJ1-6,TRBV29-1,-
CATSTSRGGEQPQHF,TGTGCCACATCAACTTCGAGGGGAGGCGAGCAGCCCCAGCATTTT,-,TRBJ1-5,TRBV10-3,-
CASSDRVGNQPQHF,TGTGCCAGCAGCGACAGGGTCGGCAATCAGCCCCAGCATTTT,few,TRBJ1-5,TRBV7-2,TRBD1
CASSQARAIYNEQFF,TGTGCCAGCAGCCAAGCCAGGGCCATCTACAATGAGCAGTTCTTC,few,TRBJ2-1,TRBV3-1,-
CASSWTTSSYPYNEQFF,TGTGCCAGCAGTTGGACCACTAGCAGCTACCCCTACAATGAGCAGTTCTTC,many,TRBJ2-1,TRBV12-3/TRBV12-4,-
CASSWGRGRSTDTQYF,TGTGCCAGCAGCTGGGGCAGGGGGCGGAGTACAGATACGCAGTATTTT,-,TRBJ2-3,TRBV7-8,TRBD1
CSASVYSSQTQYF,TGCAGTGCTTCCGTATACTCCAGTCAGACCCAGTACTTC,-,TRBJ2-5,TRBV20-1,-
CATSRGQGADIQYF,TGTGCCACCAGCAGGGGACAGGGGGCGGACATTCAGTACTTC,few,TRBJ2-4,TRBV15,TRBD1
CSALKGGAVNQPQHF,TGCAGTGCCCTTAAAGGGGGGGCAGTAAATCAGCCCCAGCATTTT,few,TRBJ1-5,TRBV20-1,-
CASSGQGGEQFF,TGTGCCAGCAGTGGACAGGGCGGTGAGCAGTTCTTC,many,TRBJ2-1,TRBV12-3/TRBV12-4,TRBD1
CASSRRGHGYGYTF,TGTGCCAGCAGCCGGAGGGGTCACGGCTATGGCTACACCTTC,-,TRBJ1-2,TRBV12-3/TRBV12-4,-
CASSQELAQPQHF,TGTGCCAGCAGCCAAGAACTGGCCCAGCCCCAGCATTTT,-,TRBJ1-5,TRBV3-1,-
CASSYRQGSQPQHF,TGTGCCAGCAGTTACCGGCAGGGCAGTCAGCCCCAGCATTTT,few,TRBJ1-5,TRBV6-2/TRBV6-3,-
CSARKRAYNEQFF,TGCAGTGCTAGAAAAAGGGCCTACAATGAGCAGTTCTTC,many,TRBJ2-1,TRBV20-1,-
CSASRYNEQFF,TGCAGTGCTAGCCGATACAATGAGCAGTTCTTC,few,TRBJ2-1,TRBV20-1,-
CASSQDRPSGTGFSDTQYF,TGCGCCAGCAGCCAAGATCGGCCTAGCGGGACCGGGTTCTCAGATACGCAGTATTTT,few,TRBJ2-3,TRBV4-3,TRBD2
CASSFQEVTGELFF,TGTGCCAGCAGTTTTCAGGAAGTTACCGGGGAGCTGTTTTTT,-,TRBJ2-2,TRBV12-3/TRBV12-4,-
CASSARTSGQETQYF,TGCGCCAGCAGTGCCAGGACTAGCGGCCAAGAGACCCAGTACTTC,-,TRBJ2-5,TRBV7-2,TRBD2
CASTPSPGQGRNEQYF,TGTGCCAGCACTCCTTCACCGGGACAGGGAAGGAACGAGCAGTACTTC,-,TRBJ2-7,TRBV12-3/TRBV12-4,TRBD1
CASSPRPGGPYYGYTF,TGTGCCAGCAGTCCCCGGCCAGGGGGCCCTTACTATGGCTACACCTTC,-,TRBJ1-2,TRBV9,TRBD1
CASSFDTSRGFF,TGTGCCAGCAGCTTCGACACCTCTCGCGGGTTCTTC,-,TRBJ2-1,TRBV5-4,-
CASSSGLAVNEQYF,TGCGCCAGCAGCTCGGGACTAGCGGTAAATGAGCAGTACTTC,few,TRBJ2-7,TRBV5-1,TRBD2
CASSDTGSNEKLFF,TGTGCCAGCAGCGATACAGGGTCTAATGAAAAACTGTTTTTT,few,TRBJ1-4,TRBV3-1,-
CASSLAFVSGANVPTF,TGCGCCAGCAGCTTGGCGTTTGTGTCTGGGGCCAACGTCCCGACTTTC,-,TRBJ2-6,TRBV5-1,-
CSATPGFDSYNEQFF,TGCAGTGCTACCCCGGGTTTTGATTCCTACAATGAGCAGTTCTTC,-,TRBJ2-1,TRBV20-1,-